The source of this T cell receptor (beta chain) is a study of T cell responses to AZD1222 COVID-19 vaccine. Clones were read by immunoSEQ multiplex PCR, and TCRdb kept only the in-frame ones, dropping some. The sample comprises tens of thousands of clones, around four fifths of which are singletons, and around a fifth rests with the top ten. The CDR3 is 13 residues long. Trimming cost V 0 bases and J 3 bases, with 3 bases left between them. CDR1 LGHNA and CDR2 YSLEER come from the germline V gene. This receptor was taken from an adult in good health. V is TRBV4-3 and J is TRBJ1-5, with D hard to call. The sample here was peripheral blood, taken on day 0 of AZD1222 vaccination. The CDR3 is CASSQDFNQPQHF. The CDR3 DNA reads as TGCGCCAGCAGCCAAGATTTCAATCAGCCCCAGCATTTT.